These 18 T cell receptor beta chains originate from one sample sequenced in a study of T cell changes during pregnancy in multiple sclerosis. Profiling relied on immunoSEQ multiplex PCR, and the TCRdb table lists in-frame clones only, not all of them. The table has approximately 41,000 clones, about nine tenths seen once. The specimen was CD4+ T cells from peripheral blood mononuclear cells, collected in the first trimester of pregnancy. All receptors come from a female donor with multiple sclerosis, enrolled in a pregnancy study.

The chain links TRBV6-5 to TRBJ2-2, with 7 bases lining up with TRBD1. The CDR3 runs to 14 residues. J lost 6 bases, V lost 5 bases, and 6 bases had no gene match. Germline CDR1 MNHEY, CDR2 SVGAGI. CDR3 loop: CASSLRGRAGELFF. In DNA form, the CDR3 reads TGTGCCAGCAGTCTTAGGGGGCGAGCCGGGGAGCTGTTTTTT.

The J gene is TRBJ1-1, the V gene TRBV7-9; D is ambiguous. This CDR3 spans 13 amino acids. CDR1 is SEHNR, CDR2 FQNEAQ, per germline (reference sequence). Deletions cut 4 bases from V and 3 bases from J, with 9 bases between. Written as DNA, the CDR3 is TGTGCCAGCAGCTCCACTCCCGACACTGAAGCTTTCTTT. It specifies CASSSTPDTEAFF.

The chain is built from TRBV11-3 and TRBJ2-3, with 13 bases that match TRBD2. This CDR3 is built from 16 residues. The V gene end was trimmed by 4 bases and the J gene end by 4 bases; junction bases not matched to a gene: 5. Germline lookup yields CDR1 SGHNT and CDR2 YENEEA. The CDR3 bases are TGTGCCAGCAGCTCCGGGACTAGCGGGATCTCAGATACGCAGTATTTT. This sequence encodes CASSSGTSGISDTQYF.

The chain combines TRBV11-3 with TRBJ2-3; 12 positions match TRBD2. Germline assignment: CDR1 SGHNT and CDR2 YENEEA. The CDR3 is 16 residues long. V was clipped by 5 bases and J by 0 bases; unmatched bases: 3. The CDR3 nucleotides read TGTGCCAGCAGCCCCGGGACTAGCGGGAGCACAGATACGCAGTATTTT. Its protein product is CASSPGTSGSTDTQYF. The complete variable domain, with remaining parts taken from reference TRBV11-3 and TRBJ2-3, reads EAGVVQSPRYKIIEKKQPVAFWCNPISGHNTLYWYLQNLGQGPELLIRYENEEAVDDSQLPKDRFSAERLKGVDSTLKIQPAELGDSAVYLCASSPGTSGSTDTQYFGPGTRLTVL.

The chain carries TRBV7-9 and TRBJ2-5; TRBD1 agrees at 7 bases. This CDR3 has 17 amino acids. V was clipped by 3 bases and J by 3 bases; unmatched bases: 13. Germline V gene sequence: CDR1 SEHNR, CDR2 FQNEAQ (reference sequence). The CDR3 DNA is TGTGCCAGCAGCTTGAGCCCCCTAATTACAGGGGAAGAGACCCAGTACTTC. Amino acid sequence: CASSLSPLITGEETQYF.

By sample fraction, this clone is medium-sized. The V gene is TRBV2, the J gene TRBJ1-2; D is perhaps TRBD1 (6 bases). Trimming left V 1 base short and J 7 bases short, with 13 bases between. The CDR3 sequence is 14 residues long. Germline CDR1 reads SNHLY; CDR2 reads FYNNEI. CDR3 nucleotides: TGTGCCAGCAGTGAAGTTCAGGGGCGCGCTGGCTACACCTTC. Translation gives CASSEVQGRAGYTF.

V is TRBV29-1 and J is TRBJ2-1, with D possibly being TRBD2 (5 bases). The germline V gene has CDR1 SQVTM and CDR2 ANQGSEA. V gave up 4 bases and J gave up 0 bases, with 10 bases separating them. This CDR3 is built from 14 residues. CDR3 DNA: TGCAGCGTTGGCTTAGGGAGCTCCTACAATGAGCAGTTCTTC. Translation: CSVGLGSSYNEQFF.

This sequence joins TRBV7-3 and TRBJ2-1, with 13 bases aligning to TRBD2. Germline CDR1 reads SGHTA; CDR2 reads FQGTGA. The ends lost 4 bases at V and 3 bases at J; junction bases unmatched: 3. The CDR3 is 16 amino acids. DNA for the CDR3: TGTGCCAGCAGCTCGACTAGCGGGAGGAGCTACAATGAGCAGTTCTTC. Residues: CASSSTSGRSYNEQFF.

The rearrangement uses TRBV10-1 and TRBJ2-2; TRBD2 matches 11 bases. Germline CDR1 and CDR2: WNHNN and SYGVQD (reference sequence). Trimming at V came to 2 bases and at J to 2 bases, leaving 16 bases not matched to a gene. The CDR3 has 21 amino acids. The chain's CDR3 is CASSEPLDKLAGDLNTGELFF. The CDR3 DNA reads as TGCGCCAGCAGTGAGCCCCTGGACAAACTAGCGGGAGACCTTAACACCGGGGAGCTGTTTTTT.

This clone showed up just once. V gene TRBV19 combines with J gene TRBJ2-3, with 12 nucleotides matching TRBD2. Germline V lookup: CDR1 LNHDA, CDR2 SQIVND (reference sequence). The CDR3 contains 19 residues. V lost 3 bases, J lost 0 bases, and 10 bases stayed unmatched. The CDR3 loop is CASSISRAGTSGSTDTQYF. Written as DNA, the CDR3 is TGTGCCAGTAGTATCTCCAGAGCTGGGACTAGCGGGAGCACAGATACGCAGTATTTT. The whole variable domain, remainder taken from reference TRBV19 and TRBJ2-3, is DGGITQSPKYLFRKEGQNVTLSCEQNLNHDAMYWYRQDPGQGLRLIYYSQIVNDFQKGDIAEGYSVSREKKESFPLTVTSAQKNPTAFYLCASSISRAGTSGSTDTQYFGPGTRLTVL.

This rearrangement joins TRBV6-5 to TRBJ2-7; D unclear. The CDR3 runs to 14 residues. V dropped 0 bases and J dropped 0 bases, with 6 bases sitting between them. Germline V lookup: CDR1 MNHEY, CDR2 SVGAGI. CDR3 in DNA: TGTGCCAGCAGTTACTCGCTATACTCCTACGAGCAGTACTTC. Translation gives CASSYSLYSYEQYF.

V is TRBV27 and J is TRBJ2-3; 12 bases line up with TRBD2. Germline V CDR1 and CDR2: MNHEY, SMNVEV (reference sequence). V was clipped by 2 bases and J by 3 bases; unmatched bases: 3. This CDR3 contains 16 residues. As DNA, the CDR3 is TGTGCCAGCAGTTTAACCGGGACTAGCGGGACAGATACGCAGTATTTT. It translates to CASSLTGTSGTDTQYF.

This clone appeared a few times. CDR3 in DNA: TGTGCCAGCAGCCAAGACCTTACCTACGAGCAGTACTTC. Its protein product is CASSQDLTYEQYF. The J gene is TRBJ2-7, the V gene TRBV4-2, with D hard to call. V shed 0 bases and J shed 2 bases, with 5 bases lying between them. CDR1 is LGHNA and CDR2 is YNFKEQ in the germline V gene. This CDR3 contains 13 residues.

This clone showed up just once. The CDR3 loop is CASGSTGRKNEQFF. CDR3 DNA: TGTGCTAGTGGTTCGACAGGGCGCAAGAATGAGCAGTTCTTC. The rearrangement uses TRBV12-5 and TRBJ2-1; 7 bases are shared with TRBD1. The V gene's germline CDR1 is LGHNT and CDR2 FRNRAP. The CDR3 length is 14 residues. V shed 4 bases, J shed 7 bases, and the junction held 7 bases outside the gene matches.

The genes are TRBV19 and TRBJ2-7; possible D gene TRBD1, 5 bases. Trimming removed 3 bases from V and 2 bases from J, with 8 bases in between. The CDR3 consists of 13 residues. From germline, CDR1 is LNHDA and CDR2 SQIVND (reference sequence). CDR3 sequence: CASSIGRAYEQYF. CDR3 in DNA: TGTGCCAGTAGTATCGGCAGGGCCTACGAGCAGTACTTC.

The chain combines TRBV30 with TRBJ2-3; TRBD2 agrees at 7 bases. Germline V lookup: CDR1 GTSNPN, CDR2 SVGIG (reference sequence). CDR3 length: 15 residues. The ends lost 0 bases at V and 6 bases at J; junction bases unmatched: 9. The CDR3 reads CAWSVPGGGVDTQYF. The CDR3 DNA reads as TGTGCCTGGAGTGTCCCGGGAGGCGGGGTTGATACGCAGTATTTT. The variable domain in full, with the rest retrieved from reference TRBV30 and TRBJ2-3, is SQTIHQWPATLVQPVGSPLSLECTVEGTSNPNLYWYRQAAGRGLQLLFYSVGIGQISSEVPQNLSASRPQDRQFILSSKKLLLSDSGFYLCAWSVPGGGVDTQYFGPGTRLTVL.

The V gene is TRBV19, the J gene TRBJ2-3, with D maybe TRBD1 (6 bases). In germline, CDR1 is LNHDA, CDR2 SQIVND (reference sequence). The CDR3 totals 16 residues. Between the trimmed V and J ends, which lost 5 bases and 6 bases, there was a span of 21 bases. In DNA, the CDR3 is TGTGCCAGTAGTCCCATATTGGGTGGACAGCTGGATACGCAGTATTTT. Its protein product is CASSPILGGQLDTQYF. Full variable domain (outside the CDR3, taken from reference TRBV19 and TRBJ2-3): DGGITQSPKYLFRKEGQNVTLSCEQNLNHDAMYWYRQDPGQGLRLIYYSQIVNDFQKGDIAEGYSVSREKKESFPLTVTSAQKNPTAFYLCASSPILGGQLDTQYFGPGTRLTVL.

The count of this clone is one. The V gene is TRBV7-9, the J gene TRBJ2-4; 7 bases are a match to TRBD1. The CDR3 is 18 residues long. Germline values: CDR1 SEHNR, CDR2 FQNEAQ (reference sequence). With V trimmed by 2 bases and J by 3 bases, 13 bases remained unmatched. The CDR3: CASSLRATGEGGKNIQYF. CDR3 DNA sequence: TGTGCCAGCAGCTTAAGGGCTACAGGGGAAGGGGGCAAAAACATTCAGTACTTC.